Listed below are T cell receptor beta chains from one sample, sequenced in a study of post-analysis software for immune sequencing data. TCRdb ran MiXCR on the PCR reads and lists one entry per CDR3 protein. The sample has fewer than 850,000 distinct CDR3 sequences, roughly 29% seen once. The sequencing sample was made of blood. Receptors were obtained from a girl aged 5-17 years with multiple sclerosis. The CDR3 runs from the conserved cysteine through the conserved F or W. The order of the fields is CDR3 protein, CDR3 DNA, V gene, J gene, D gene, clone size. D genes are given only for firm matches. A clone size is listed for some rows: how often the clone was seen (once, few, many), or a class if it is expanded.

CASSQDGSVNEKLFF	TGCGCCAGCAGCCAAGACGGGTCCGTAAATGAAAAACTGTTTTTT	TRBV4-3	TRBJ1-4	-	few
CSARTGEEQFF	TGCAGCGCCCGGACAGGAGAAGAGCAGTTCTTC	TRBV29-1	TRBJ2-1	TRBD1	-
CSARGGAYSYNEQFF	TGCAGTGCTAGGGGTGGCGCTTACTCCTACAATGAGCAGTTCTTC	TRBV20-1	TRBJ2-1	-	-
CASGRTETQYF	TGTGCCAGCGGACGAACAGAGACCCAGTACTTC	TRBV6-2/TRBV6-3	TRBJ2-5	-	-
CASSLAMSGNQPQHF	TGTGCCAGCAGCTTAGCGATGTCAGGGAATCAGCCCCAGCATTTT	TRBV7-2	TRBJ1-5	-	-
CASSLDHHHTDTQYF	TGTGCCAGCAGCCTGGACCACCACCACACAGATACGCAGTATTTT	TRBV7-2	TRBJ2-3	-	few
CASSPGLGGQETQFF	TGTGCCAGCAGCCCCGGGTTGGGGGGACAAGAGACCCAGTTCTTC	TRBV5-4	TRBJ2-1	-	-
CASSVQPTYEQYF	TGTGCCAGCAGTGTACAGCCGACATACGAGCAGTACTTC	TRBV28	TRBJ2-7	-	-
CASSYSGETEETQYF	TGTGCCAGCAGTTACTCCGGAGAAACTGAAGAGACCCAGTACTTC	TRBV6-5	TRBJ2-5	-	many
CSAPDRRESTDTQYF	TGCAGTGCCCCTGATAGGCGGGAGAGTACAGATACGCAGTATTTT	TRBV20-1	TRBJ2-3	TRBD2	-
CASTDREYGYTF	TGCGCCAGCACCGACAGGGAGTATGGCTACACCTTC	TRBV5-1	TRBJ1-2	TRBD1	few
CASGLVKWSYNSPLHF	TGTGCTAGTGGTTTGGTAAAATGGTCCTATAATTCACCCCTCCACTTT	TRBV12-5	TRBJ1-6	-	few
CSAHGGTYNEQFF	TGCAGTGCCCACGGGGGGACCTACAATGAGCAGTTCTTC	TRBV20-1	TRBJ2-1	TRBD2	-
CSARVILAGNEQFF	TGCAGTGCTAGAGTAATCCTCGCGGGCAATGAGCAGTTCTTC	TRBV20-1	TRBJ2-1	-	-
CAISPRGPGASGANVLTF	TGTGCCATCAGCCCGAGGGGGCCGGGGGCCTCTGGGGCCAACGTCCTGACTTTC	TRBV10-3	TRBJ2-6	-	few
CASSGRTSGASETQYF	TGCGCCAGCAGCGGGCGGACTAGCGGGGCCAGCGAGACCCAGTACTTC	TRBV5-1	TRBJ2-5	TRBD2	few
CAGAPGQGVLLSGYTF	TGTGCCGGAGCGCCGGGACAGGGAGTCTTGTTATCTGGCTACACCTTC	TRBV2	TRBJ1-2	TRBD1	-
CASSLLGGAPGNTIYF	TGTGCCAGCAGCTTACTCGGGGGAGCACCAGGAAACACCATATATTTT	TRBV7-2	TRBJ1-3	-	-
CAISDFRTSGSETQYF	TGTGCCATCAGTGACTTTCGGACTAGCGGGAGTGAGACCCAGTACTTC	TRBV10-3	TRBJ2-5	TRBD2	-
CASLDREGQPQHF	TGTGCCAGCCTAGACAGGGAAGGTCAGCCCCAGCATTTT	TRBV2	TRBJ1-5	TRBD1	-
CASTPGGVASYEQYF	TGTGCCAGCACCCCAGGAGGGGTCGCGTCCTACGAGCAGTACTTC	TRBV7-9	TRBJ2-7	-	many
CATSDPQGPMNHEQFF	TGTGCCACCAGTGACCCGCAGGGGCCGATGAACCATGAGCAGTTCTTC	TRBV24-1	TRBJ2-1	-	-
CASSGWGRETQYF	TGTGCCAGCAGCGGATGGGGCCGGGAGACCCAGTACTTC	TRBV27	TRBJ2-5	-	-
CASSLPQGQPGDYGYTF	TGTGCCAGCAGCTTACCTCAAGGACAGCCGGGGGACTATGGCTACACCTTC	TRBV7-9	TRBJ1-2	-	few
CSATGGVGRGGIGGPDTQYF	TGCAGTGCTACGGGAGGGGTAGGCAGGGGAGGCATCGGGGGTCCGGATACGCAGTATTTT	TRBV20-1	TRBJ2-3	TRBD2	-
CASSEELGGGKLFF	TGTGCCAGCAGTGAAGAATTAGGGGGCGGAAAACTGTTTTTT	TRBV25-1	TRBJ1-4	TRBD1	-
CASTSRASGRYNEQYF	TGTGCCAGCACCAGCCGGGCTAGCGGGCGCTACAATGAGCAGTACTTC	TRBV7-2	TRBJ2-7	TRBD2	-
CSAEPYRGWAKNIQYF	TGCAGTGCAGAACCATACAGGGGTTGGGCCAAAAACATTCAGTACTTC	TRBV20-1	TRBJ2-4	TRBD1	few
CSAGPGWLSNEQFF	TGCAGTGCTGGGCCAGGGTGGTTAAGCAATGAGCAGTTCTTC	TRBV20-1	TRBJ2-1	-	few
CASSQDGGRRYF	TGCGCCAGCAGCCAAGATGGGGGGAGACGGTACTTC	TRBV4-1	TRBJ2-4	-	-
CASGSRGGYTF	TGTGCCAGCGGGTCACGGGGCGGCTACACCTTC	TRBV9	TRBJ1-2	-	-
CASSLLGGVFDEQFF	TGTGCCAGCAGCCTGTTAGGGGGAGTCTTCGATGAGCAGTTCTTC	TRBV11-2	TRBJ2-1	-	few
CASSVVEADYGYTF	TGTGCCAGCAGCGTAGTTGAGGCAGACTATGGCTACACCTTC	TRBV9	TRBJ1-2	-	-
CSASRGIPYNEQFF	TGCAGTGCTAGTCGGGGGATCCCCTACAATGAGCAGTTCTTC	TRBV20-1	TRBJ2-1	-	few
CVSSLDRIDTDTQYF	TGTGTCAGCAGCTTAGACAGGATAGACACAGATACGCAGTATTTT	TRBV7-9	TRBJ2-3	-	-
CASSQASAGGPQETQYF	TGCGCCAGCAGCCAAGCGTCTGCGGGGGGGCCACAGGAGACCCAGTACTTC	TRBV4-1	TRBJ2-5	TRBD2	-
CASSLWAGWAQFF	TGTGCCAGCAGCTTATGGGCGGGATGGGCGCAGTTCTTC	TRBV7-2	TRBJ2-1	-	-
CSARGSGALGNEQFF	TGCAGTGCTAGAGGTAGCGGGGCTCTTGGGAATGAGCAGTTCTTC	TRBV20-1	TRBJ2-1	TRBD2	-
CSVGDEQFF	TGCAGCGTTGGGGATGAGCAGTTCTTC	TRBV29-1	TRBJ2-1	-	many
CASIGGDRGQGETQYF	TGTGCCAGTATTGGAGGAGACAGGGGGCAAGGAGAGACCCAGTACTTC	TRBV19	TRBJ2-5	TRBD1	few
CAISDWRGGESYEQYF	TGTGCCATCAGTGATTGGCGGGGGGGCGAAAGTTACGAGCAGTACTTC	TRBV10-3	TRBJ2-7	TRBD2	-
CASSPRGIDEQFF	TGTGCCAGCTCACCACGGGGTATCGATGAGCAGTTCTTC	TRBV18	TRBJ2-1	-	-
CSVGEGGNEQYF	TGCAGCGTTGGGGAGGGAGGAAACGAGCAGTACTTC	TRBV29-1	TRBJ2-7	TRBD2	many
CAAGYGYTF	TGTGCAGCGGGCTATGGCTACACCTTC	TRBV6-5	TRBJ1-2	-	-
CASSQRTRLTYEQYF	TGTGCCAGCAGCCAAAGGACAAGGCTTACCTACGAGCAGTACTTC	TRBV3-1	TRBJ2-7	-	-
CASTNNRGRSYGYTF	TGTGCCAGCACCAACAACAGGGGGCGCAGCTATGGCTACACCTTC	TRBV6-5	TRBJ1-2	TRBD1	few